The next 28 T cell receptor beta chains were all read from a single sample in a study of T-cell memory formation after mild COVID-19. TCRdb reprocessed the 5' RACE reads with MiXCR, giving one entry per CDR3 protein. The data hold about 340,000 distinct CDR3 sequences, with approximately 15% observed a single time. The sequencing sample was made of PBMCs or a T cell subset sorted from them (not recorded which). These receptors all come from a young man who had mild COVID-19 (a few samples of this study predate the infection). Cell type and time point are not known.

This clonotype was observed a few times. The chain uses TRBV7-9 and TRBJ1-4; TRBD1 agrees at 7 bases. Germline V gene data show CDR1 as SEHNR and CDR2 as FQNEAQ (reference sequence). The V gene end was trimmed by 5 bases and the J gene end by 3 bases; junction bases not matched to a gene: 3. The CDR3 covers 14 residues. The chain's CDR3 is CASSLGTANEKLFF. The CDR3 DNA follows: TGTGCCAGCAGCCTCGGGACAGCTAATGAAAAACTGTTTTTT.

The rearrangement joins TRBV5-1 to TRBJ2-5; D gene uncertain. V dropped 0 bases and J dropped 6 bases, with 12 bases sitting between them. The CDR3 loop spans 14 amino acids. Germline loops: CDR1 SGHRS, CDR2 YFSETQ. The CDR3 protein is CASSLGAVPKTQYF. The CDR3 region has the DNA TGCGCCAGCAGCTTGGGTGCGGTTCCGAAGACCCAGTACTTC.

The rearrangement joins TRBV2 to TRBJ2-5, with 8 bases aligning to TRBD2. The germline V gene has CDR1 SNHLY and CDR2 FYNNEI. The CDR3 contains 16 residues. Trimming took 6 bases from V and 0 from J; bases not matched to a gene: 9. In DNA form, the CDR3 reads TGTGCCAGCAGGACTGATAGCGGGGCGTACCAAGAGACCCAGTACTTC. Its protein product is CASRTDSGAYQETQYF.

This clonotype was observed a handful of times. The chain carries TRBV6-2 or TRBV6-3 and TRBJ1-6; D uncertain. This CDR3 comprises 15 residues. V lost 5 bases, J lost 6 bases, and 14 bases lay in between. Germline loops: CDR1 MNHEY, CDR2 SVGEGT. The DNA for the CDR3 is TGTGCCAGCAGTCGTCAAAGGGCGGGTAATTCACCCCTCCACTTT. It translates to CASSRQRAGNSPLHF.

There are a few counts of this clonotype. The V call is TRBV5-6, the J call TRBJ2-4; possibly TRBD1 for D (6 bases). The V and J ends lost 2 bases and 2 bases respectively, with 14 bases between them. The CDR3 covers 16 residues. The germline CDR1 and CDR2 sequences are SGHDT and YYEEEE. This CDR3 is CASSFGRGWSKNIQYF. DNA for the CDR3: TGTGCCAGCAGCTTCGGCAGGGGCTGGTCCAAAAACATTCAGTACTTC.

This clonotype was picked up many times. The CDR3 region has the DNA TGTGCCAGCAGCTTCCCAGGGGAAACGCAGTATTTT. Amino acids: CASSFPGETQYF. The chain joins TRBV7-8 to TRBJ2-5; possible D gene TRBD1, 6 bases. The J call may be incorrect, as the DNA end agrees better with TRBJ2-3. CDR1 is SGHVS, CDR2 FQNEAQ, per germline. This CDR3 has 12 residues.

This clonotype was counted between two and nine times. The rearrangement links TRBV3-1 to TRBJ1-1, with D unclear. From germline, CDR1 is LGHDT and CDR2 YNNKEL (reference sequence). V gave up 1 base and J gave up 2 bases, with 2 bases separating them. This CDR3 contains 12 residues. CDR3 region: CASSQVNTEAFF. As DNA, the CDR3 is TGTGCCAGCAGCCAAGTCAACACTGAAGCTTTCTTT.

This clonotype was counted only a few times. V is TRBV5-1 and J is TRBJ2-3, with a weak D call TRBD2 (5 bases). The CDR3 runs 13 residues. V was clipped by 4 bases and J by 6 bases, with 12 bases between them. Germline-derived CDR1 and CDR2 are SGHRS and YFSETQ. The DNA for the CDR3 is TGCGCCAGCAGCCGGGATGCGGAGGATACGCAGTATTTT. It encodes CASSRDAEDTQYF.

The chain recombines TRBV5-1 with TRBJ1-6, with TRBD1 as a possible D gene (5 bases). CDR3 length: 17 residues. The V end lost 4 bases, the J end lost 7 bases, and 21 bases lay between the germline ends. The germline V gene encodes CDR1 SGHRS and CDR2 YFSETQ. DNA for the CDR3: TGCGCCAGCAGCATTGAGGGTCGGCAGGGTGGAAATTCACCCCTCCACTTT. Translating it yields CASSIEGRQGGNSPLHF.

The CDR3 DNA sequence: TGTGCCAGCAGGGCAACGGATCAGCCCCAGCATTTT. It codes for CASRATDQPQHF. The J gene is TRBJ1-5, the V gene TRBV12-3 or TRBV12-4, with no clear D. This CDR3 contains 12 residues. The V and J ends lost 6 bases and 5 bases respectively, with 8 bases between them.

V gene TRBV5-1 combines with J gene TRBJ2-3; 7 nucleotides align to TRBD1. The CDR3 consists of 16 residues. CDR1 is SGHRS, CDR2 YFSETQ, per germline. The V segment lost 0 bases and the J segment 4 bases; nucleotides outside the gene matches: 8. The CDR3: CASSLVAGTDPDTQYF. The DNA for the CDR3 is TGCGCCAGCAGCTTGGTCGCCGGGACAGATCCAGATACGCAGTATTTT.

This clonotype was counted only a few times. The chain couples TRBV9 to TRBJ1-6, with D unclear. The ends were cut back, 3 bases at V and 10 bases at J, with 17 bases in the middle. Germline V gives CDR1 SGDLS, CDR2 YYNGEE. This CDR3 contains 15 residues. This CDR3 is CASSAGRLEGSPLHF. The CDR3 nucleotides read TGTGCCAGCAGCGCCGGGAGGCTAGAAGGGTCACCCCTCCACTTT.

The CDR3 loop is CSATDRLASNNEQFF. The CDR3 DNA is TGCAGTGCTACCGACAGACTAGCCTCAAACAATGAGCAGTTCTTC. The rearrangement uses TRBV20-1 and TRBJ2-1; TRBD2 matches 7 bases. CDR1 and CDR2 from the germline V gene are DFQATT and SNEGSKA (reference sequence). CDR3 length equals 15 residues. The ends lost 4 bases at V and 5 bases at J; junction bases unmatched: 11.

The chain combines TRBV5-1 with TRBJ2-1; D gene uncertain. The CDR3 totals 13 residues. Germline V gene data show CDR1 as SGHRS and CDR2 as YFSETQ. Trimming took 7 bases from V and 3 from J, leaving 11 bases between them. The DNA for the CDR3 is TGCGCCAGCCTCGACGGTGTCTACAATGAGCAGTTCTTC. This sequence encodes CASLDGVYNEQFF.

This chain's CDR3 is CASTFLHRTGPQPQHF. In nucleotides, the CDR3 is TGTGCCAGCACCTTCCTCCATCGGACAGGGCCCCAGCCCCAGCATTTT. The chain is built from TRBV21-1 and TRBJ1-5; TRBD1, the table's D call, was not compared with the DNA. TRBV21-1 is a recognized pseudogene. The CDR3 runs 16 residues.

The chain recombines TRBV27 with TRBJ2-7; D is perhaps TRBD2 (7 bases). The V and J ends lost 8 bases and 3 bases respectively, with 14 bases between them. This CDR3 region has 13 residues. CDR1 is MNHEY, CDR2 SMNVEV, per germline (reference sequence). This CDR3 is CASGSGGFYEQYF. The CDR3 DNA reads TGTGCCAGCGGGTCGGGGGGCTTCTACGAGCAGTACTTC.

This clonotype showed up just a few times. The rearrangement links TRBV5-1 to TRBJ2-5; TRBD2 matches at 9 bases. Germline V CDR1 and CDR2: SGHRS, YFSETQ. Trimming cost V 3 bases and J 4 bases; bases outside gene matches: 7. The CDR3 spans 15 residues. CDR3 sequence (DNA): TGCGCCAGCAGCTCCCAGGCTAGCGGGGTAGAGACCCAGTACTTC. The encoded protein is CASSSQASGVETQYF.

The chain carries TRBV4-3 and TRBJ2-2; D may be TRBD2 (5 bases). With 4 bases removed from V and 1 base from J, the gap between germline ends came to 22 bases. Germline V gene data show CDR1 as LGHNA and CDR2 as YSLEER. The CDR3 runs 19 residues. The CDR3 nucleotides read TGCGCCAGCAGCCCCGGAACGGGCCGGGGTTGGGAGAACACCGGGGAGCTGTTTTTT. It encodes CASSPGTGRGWENTGELFF.

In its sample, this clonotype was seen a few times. Written as DNA, the CDR3 is TGTGCCAGCAGTGAAGAGAGTTGGCTCTATGGCTACACCTTC. Translating gives CASSEESWLYGYTF. The chain links TRBV6-1 to TRBJ1-2; D remains unclear. This CDR3 has 14 residues. Trimming stripped 1 base from V and 4 bases from J, with 10 bases between. From germline, CDR1 is MNHNS and CDR2 SASEGT.

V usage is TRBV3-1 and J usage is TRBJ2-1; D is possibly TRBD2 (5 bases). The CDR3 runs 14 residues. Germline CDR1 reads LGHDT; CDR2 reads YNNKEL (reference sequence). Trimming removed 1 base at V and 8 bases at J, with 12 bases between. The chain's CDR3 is CASSQGELWDEQFF. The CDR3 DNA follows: TGTGCCAGCAGCCAAGGGGAGCTCTGGGATGAGCAGTTCTTC.

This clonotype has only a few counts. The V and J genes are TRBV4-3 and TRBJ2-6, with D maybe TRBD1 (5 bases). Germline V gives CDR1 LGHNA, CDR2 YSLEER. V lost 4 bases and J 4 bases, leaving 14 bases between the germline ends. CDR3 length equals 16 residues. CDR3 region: CASSRGEGAGANVLTF. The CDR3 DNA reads TGCGCCAGCAGCCGGGGCGAAGGGGCCGGGGCCAACGTCCTGACTTTC.

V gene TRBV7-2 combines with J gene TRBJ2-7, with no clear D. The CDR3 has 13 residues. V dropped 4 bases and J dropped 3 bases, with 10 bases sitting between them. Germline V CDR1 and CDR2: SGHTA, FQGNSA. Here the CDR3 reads CASSSSWGYEQYV. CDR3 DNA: TGTGCCAGCAGCTCCTCCTGGGGCTACGAGCAGTACGTC.

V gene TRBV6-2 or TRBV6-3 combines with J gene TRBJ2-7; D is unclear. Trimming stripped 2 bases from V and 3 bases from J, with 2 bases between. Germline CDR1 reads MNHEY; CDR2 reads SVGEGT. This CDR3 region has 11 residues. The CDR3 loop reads CASSYDYEQYF. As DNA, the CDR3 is TGTGCCAGCAGTTACGACTACGAGCAGTACTTC.

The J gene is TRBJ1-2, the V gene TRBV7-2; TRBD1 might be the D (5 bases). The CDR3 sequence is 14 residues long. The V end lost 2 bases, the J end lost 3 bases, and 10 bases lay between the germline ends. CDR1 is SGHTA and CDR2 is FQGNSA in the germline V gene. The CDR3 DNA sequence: TGTGCCAGCAGCTTACTTATAGGGGACTATGGCTACACCTTC. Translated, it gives CASSLLIGDYGYTF.

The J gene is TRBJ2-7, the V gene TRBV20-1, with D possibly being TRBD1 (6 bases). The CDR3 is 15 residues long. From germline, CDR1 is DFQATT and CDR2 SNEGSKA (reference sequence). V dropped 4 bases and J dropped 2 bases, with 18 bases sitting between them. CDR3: CSATPQGRATYEQYF. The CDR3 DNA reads TGCAGTGCTACTCCTCAGGGGCGAGCCACCTACGAGCAGTACTTC.

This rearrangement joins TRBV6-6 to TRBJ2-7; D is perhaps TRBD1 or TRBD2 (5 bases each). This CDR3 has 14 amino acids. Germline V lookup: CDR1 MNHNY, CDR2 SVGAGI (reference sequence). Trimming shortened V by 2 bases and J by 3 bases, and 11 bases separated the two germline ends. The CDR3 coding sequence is TGTGCCAGCAGTTACGGGGCTGGGGGCTACGAGCAGTACTTC. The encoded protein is CASSYGAGGYEQYF.

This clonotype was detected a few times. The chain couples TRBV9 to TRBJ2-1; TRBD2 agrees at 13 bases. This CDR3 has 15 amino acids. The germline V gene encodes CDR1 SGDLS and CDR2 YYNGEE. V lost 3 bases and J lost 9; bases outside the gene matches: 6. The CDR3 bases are TGTGCCAGCAGCGACACTAGCGGGGGGGCCCTTGAGCAGTTCTTC. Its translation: CASSDTSGGALEQFF.

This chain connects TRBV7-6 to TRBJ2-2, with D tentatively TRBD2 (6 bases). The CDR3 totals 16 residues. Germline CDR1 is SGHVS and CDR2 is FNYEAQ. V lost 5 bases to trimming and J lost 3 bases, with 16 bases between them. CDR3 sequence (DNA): TGTGCCAGCAGCCCTCAGACCGGGGGAGACACCGGGGAGCTGTTTTTT. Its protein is CASSPQTGGDTGELFF.